This TCR beta chain derives from a study of CD8 T cells in Susac syndrome (dated by TCRdb to the late 2010s). A note on the overall study: Whether CD8+ T cell activation and differentiation in Susac syndrome was antigen driven was tested using repertoire sequencing. Overall results and qualifications from the work: The number of individuals in the TCR sequencing and HLA analysis was acknowledged as relatively small.

RNA was extracted with the RNeasy kit and roughly 0.5 to 1 ug was reverse transcribed using random hexamers. The immunoSEQ multiplex PCR assay, covering 54 Vbeta and 13 Jbeta segments, was used to amplify TCR beta CDR3 regions. PCR amplification bias was corrected using a synthetic template baseline for primer optimization and computational correction. The study's processing was this. Reads were assigned to V, D and J genes according to IMGT and analyzed in immunoSEQ Analyzer, with only productive sequences retained. Clonality was computed as one minus Shannon entropy normalized by log2 of the number of productive unique sequences. Public and private clones were assessed among the 100 most prevalent clones of each patient and control. Clones were defined as Susac-specific if absent from the healthy and MS cohorts, from over a thousand published viral clones and from other ImmuneACCESS disease sequences. TCRdb's own reprocessing of the public reads used fastp at Q25 and MiXCR and kept productive beta chains. Merged by CDR3 protein, the rows form single entries marked with the most common genes and DNA. TCRdb's processing, not the authors', yielded these V and J calls. Counted in this sample were 200,000 to 250,000 distinct CDR3 sequences; roughly 96% of them appeared once. The top ten hold 0.095% of the sample.

High-throughput TCR beta sequencing profiled peripheral blood CD8+ and CD4+ T cells from healthy donors, Susac syndrome patients and multiple sclerosis patients. The multiple sclerosis controls were treatment-naive patients whose relapsing-remitting disease, either stable or active, fulfilled the revised McDonald criteria. Bulk CD8+ and CD4+ T cells were purified magnetically by negative isolation, whereas CD8+ TEMRA cells were enriched by FACS. Blood was collected in EDTA tubes and processed within 24 hours, with PBMCs isolated through density gradient centrifugation. PBMCs intended for TCR sequencing were cryopreserved in liquid nitrogen and were subsequently thawed in a 37 degrees C water bath. The sorted or isolated CD4+, CD8+ and CD8+ TEMRA cells had a purity of 90% or higher. As concerns this clonotype: Which antigen it targets is not known. No base quality information exists; no much larger clone differs at one position.

The source material was CD4+ T cells from PBMCs. The sequence was collected from a human donor with multiple sclerosis.

The CDR3 loop reads CSAIGTTEETQYF. The DNA sequence is TGCAGTGCTATCGGGACCACCGAAGAGACCCAGTACTTC. In this chain, TRBV20-1 is recombined with TRBJ2-5, with the D call tentatively TRBD1 or TRBD2, each fitting 5 bases. From the cysteine through the phenylalanine, the CDR3 covers 13 amino acids. Only the CDR3 DNA stays, 39 bases, in frame from base 1. Taken from the germline V gene (reference sequence), the CDR1 and CDR2 loops are DFQATT and SNEGSKA. Trimming removed 4 bases from V and 3 bases from J, leaving 12 bases between the germline ends.